This T cell receptor (beta chain) was found in a study of T cell responses to AZD1222 COVID-19 vaccine. Method: immunoSEQ multiplex PCR; TCRdb's copy keeps in-frame clones and lacks some. This table has 180,000 or so clones, approximately 94% appearing once. Sequencing was performed on peripheral blood, taken 28 days after the second AZD1222 dose. This clonotype was obtained from an adult who received the AZD1222 COVID-19 vaccine.

The DNA of the CDR3 is TGTGCCGTACAGGGTTCTGGAAACACCATATATTTT. Its protein is CAVQGSGNTIYF. The V call is TRBV11-2, the J call TRBJ1-3; D may be TRBD1 (6 bases). The CDR3 sequence is 12 residues long. The germline gives CDR1 SGHAT, CDR2 FQNNGV. V lost 11 bases and J lost 1, with 9 bases in between.